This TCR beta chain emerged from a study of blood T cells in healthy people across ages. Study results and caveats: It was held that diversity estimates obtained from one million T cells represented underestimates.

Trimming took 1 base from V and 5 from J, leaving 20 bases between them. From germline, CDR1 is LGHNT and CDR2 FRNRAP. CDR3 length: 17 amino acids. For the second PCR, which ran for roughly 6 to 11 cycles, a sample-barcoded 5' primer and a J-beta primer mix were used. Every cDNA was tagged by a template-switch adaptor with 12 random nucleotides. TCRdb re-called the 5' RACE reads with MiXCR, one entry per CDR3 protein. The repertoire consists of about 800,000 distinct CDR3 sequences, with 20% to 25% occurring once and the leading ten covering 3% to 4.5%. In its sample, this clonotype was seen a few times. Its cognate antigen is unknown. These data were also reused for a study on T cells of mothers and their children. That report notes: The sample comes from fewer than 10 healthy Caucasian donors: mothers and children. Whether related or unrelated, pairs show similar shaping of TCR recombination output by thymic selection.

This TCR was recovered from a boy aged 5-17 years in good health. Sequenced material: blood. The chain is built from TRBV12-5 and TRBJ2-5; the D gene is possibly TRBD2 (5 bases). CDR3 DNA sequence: TGTGCTAGTGGTTTGGGAGGCGGGTCCGTCTTGGTGGAGACCCAGTACTTC. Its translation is CASGLGGGSVLVETQYF.